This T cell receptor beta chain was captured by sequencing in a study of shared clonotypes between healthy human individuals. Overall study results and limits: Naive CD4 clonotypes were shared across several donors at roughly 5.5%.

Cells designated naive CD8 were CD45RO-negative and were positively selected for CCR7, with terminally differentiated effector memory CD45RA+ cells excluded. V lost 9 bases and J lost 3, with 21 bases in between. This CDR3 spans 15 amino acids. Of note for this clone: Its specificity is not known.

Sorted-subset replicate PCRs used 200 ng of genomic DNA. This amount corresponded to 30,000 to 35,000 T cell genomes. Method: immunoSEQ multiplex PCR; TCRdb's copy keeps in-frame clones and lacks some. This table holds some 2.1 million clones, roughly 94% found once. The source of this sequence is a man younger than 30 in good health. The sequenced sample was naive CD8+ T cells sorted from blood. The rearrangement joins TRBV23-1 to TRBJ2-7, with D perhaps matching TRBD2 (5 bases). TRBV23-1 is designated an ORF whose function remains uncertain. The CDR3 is CASRRGLRFLYEQYF. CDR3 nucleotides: TGCGCCAGTCGCCGGGGTCTGCGATTCCTCTACGAGCAGTACTTC.